This TCR beta chain emerged from a study of human versus mouse CDR3 diversity and MHC coevolution. Study results and caveats: Among all groups, most of the three human donors showed least clonal inequality.

About this clone: The antigen is unknown.

The CDR3 spans 15 residues. Germline V gives CDR1 SGHTA, CDR2 FQGNSA. V was pared by 5 bases and J by 8 bases, with 18 bases between. Measured with immunoSEQ multiplex PCR; TCRdb has only the in-frame clones, and not every one. Here the sample spans tens of thousands of clones, about 93% being singletons. V usage is TRBV7-2 and J usage is TRBJ1-4; maybe TRBD1 (6 bases). The sequencing sample was made of naive CD4+ T cells from blood. Subset: CD45RO-negative CD62L-positive naive CD4 T cells. This receptor was taken from a person aged 25 to 75 in good health. The CDR3 DNA sequence: TGTGCCAGCAGCCTCAGGGGTTCTGCTTGGGAAAAACTGTTTTTT. It specifies CASSLRGSAWEKLFF.